This T cell receptor beta chain was captured in a study of T cell repertoires in cytomegalovirus infection. TCRdb recomputed calls from the reads with MiXCR, one row per CDR3 protein. The top ten hold 9.5% to 13% of the sample, which has 450,000 to 600,000 distinct CDR3 sequences, around 11% seen once. Germline trimming cut 6 bases from V and 4 bases from J; bases unmatched to any gene: 10. CDR3 length equals 16 residues. Germline V gene data show CDR1 as MNHEY and CDR2 as SVGAGI. This clonotype has ten or more counts. This chain joins TRBV6-5 and TRBJ1-5; 9 bases match TRBD1. Sequencing used PBMCs. The receptor was derived from a human donor in good health (CMV status not recorded). Some clones in this sample may be carry-over from other donors' samples. The CDR3 coding sequence is TGTGCCAGCAGGGGGGAGGGGACAGGGCCTAATCAGCCCCAGCATTTT. It translates to CASRGEGTGPNQPQHF.